The 21 T cell receptor beta chains in this list originate from one sample, sequenced in a study of identical twins (dated by TCRdb to about 2016). The library was prepared using 5' RACE. Reads for this sample came from an Illumina HiSeq 2000. The public reads were reprocessed in TCRdb via fastp at Q25 and MiXCR, keeping in-frame beta chains. A single entry per CDR3 protein holds the most common genes and DNA from its merged rows. The sample table records 200,000 to 300,000 distinct CDR3 sequences; about 12% of these occur just once. The ten largest clones add up to 4% of the sample. This same sample was also part of a study on yellow fever vaccine responses in identical twins.

The specimen sequenced was memory (CD45RO+) T cells sorted from blood. What the cell subset or site label conveys for this sample: CD45RO+ enriched T cells. All receptors come from a woman under 30 in good health.

The chain employs TRBV2 and TRBJ1-4; D ambiguous. V was trimmed by 8 bases and J by 4 bases, leaving 8 bases between them. The CDR3 consists of 12 residues. The germline CDR1 and CDR2 sequences are SNHLY and FYNNEI. CDR3 amino acids: CASRQVNEKLFF. Here the CDR3 DNA reads TGTGCCAGCCGGCAGGTTAATGAAAAACTGTTTTTT.

This clonotype was counted many times. The J gene is TRBJ2-6, the V gene TRBV7-9, with D maybe TRBD2 (5 bases). V was pared by 7 bases and J by 0 bases, with 19 bases between. The CDR3 spans 18 residues. From germline, CDR1 is SEHNR and CDR2 FQNEAQ (reference sequence). CDR3 region: CASTGGPRMISGANVLTF. In DNA, the CDR3 is TGTGCCAGCACCGGAGGACCCAGAATGATCTCTGGGGCCAACGTCCTGACTTTC.

J is TRBJ1-5 and V is TRBV27, with 7 bases lining up with TRBD1. J was trimmed by 2 bases and V by 6 bases; bases with no gene match: 10. Germline loops: CDR1 MNHEY, CDR2 SMNVEV (reference sequence). The CDR3 is 16 residues long. The CDR3 nucleotides read TGTGCCAGCAGCCGACAGGGTATGAGGGGCAATCAGCCCCAGCATTTT. Its translation: CASSRQGMRGNQPQHF.

This clonotype appeared a few times. The chain carries TRBV4-3 and TRBJ2-7; 7 bases agree with TRBD2. The CDR3 runs 15 residues. V was clipped by 0 bases and J by 2 bases; unmatched bases: 4. Looked up from germline, CDR1 is LGHNA and CDR2 is YSLEER. CDR3 sequence reads: CASSQEGREPYEQYF. CDR3 DNA: TGCGCCAGCAGCCAAGAGGGGAGGGAACCCTACGAGCAGTACTTC.

This clonotype was seen more than once but under ten times. The chain combines TRBV9 with TRBJ2-5, with 12 positions matching TRBD2. Germline loops: CDR1 SGDLS, CDR2 YYNGEE. The CDR3 extends over 17 amino acids. The ends lost 0 bases at V and 1 base at J; junction bases unmatched: 4. Here the CDR3 DNA reads TGTGCCAGCAGCGTAGATCCTAGCGGGGGGGTCCAAGAGACCCAGTACTTC. It translates to CASSVDPSGGVQETQYF.

This clonotype showed up just a few times. The genes are TRBV7-2 and TRBJ2-2; D is unresolved. Germline V gene data show CDR1 as SGHTA and CDR2 as FQGNSA. V was trimmed by 4 bases and J by 3 bases, leaving 9 bases between them. The CDR3 is 14 residues long. Here the CDR3 DNA reads TGTGCCAGCAGCTCCGGGCGGCACACCGGGGAGCTGTTTTTT. The encoded protein is CASSSGRHTGELFF.

This clonotype was detected only a few times. The J gene is TRBJ2-3, the V gene TRBV12-3 or TRBV12-4; TRBD1 or TRBD2 may be the D gene (5 bases each). With 0 bases removed from V and 1 base from J, the gap between germline ends came to 17 bases. This CDR3 has 18 amino acids. As DNA, the CDR3 is TGTGCCAGCAGTTTAGCGGGGCTTGGGACGGCTGGCACAGATACGCAGTATTTT. This sequence encodes CASSLAGLGTAGTDTQYF.

The rearrangement uses TRBV6-2 or TRBV6-3 and TRBJ2-1; D tentatively fits TRBD1 or TRBD2 (7 bases each). CDR3 length: 13 amino acids. Germline CDR1 and CDR2: MNHEY and SVGEGT. V lost 6 bases and J 11 bases, leaving 17 bases between the germline ends. The DNA of the CDR3 is TGTGCCAGCAGAGCGCCAGGGGGGGATAAGCAGTTCTTC. The encoded protein is CASRAPGGDKQFF.

The rearrangement uses TRBV6-1 and TRBJ2-3, with 9 bases fitting TRBD2. CDR3 length: 15 amino acids. J gave up 2 bases and V 6 bases, and 6 bases lay outside the gene matches. Germline CDR1 MNHNS, CDR2 SASEGT. The CDR3 here is CASSRSGGNTDTQYF. DNA for the CDR3: TGTGCCAGCAGCCGCAGCGGGGGGAACACAGATACGCAGTATTTT.

V is TRBV6-2 or TRBV6-3 and J is TRBJ2-3, with no clear D. The CDR3 length is 14 residues. The V gene's germline CDR1 is MNHEY and CDR2 SVGEGT. Trimming pared 2 bases from V and 4 bases from J, leaving 10 bases between. In nucleotides, the CDR3 is TGTGCCAGCAGTTACAACAGCGAGGCAGATACGCAGTATTTT. Amino acid sequence: CASSYNSEADTQYF.

This clonotype was detected ten times or more. The chain couples TRBV5-1 to TRBJ2-1; the match to TRBD1 covers 7 bases. V was clipped by 2 bases and J by 1 base; unmatched bases: 3. CDR3 length equals 15 residues. Per the germline V gene, CDR1 is SGHRS and CDR2 is YFSETQ. This CDR3 is CASSLDRVSYNEQFF. As DNA, the CDR3 is TGCGCCAGCAGCTTAGACAGGGTTTCCTACAATGAGCAGTTCTTC.

Concerning this clonotype itself: A much larger clone differs by one base, so this may be a read error. CDR3 protein: CASSLRNGVGNEQYF. The DNA of the CDR3 is TGCGCCAGCAGCTTGAGGAACGGGGTGGGCAACGAGCAGTACTTC. The rearrangement joins TRBV5-1 to TRBJ2-7; a weak D match, TRBD2 (5 bases). The CDR3 extends over 15 amino acids. Germline-derived CDR1 and CDR2 are SGHRS and YFSETQ. Trimming took off 1 base at V and 5 bases at J, with 16 bases between the two ends.

This clonotype was observed at least ten times. The J gene is TRBJ1-6, the V gene TRBV7-2; 9 bases are a match to TRBD1. The V gene end was trimmed by 0 bases and the J gene end by 7 bases; junction bases not matched to a gene: 1. The CDR3 spans 15 residues. CDR1 and CDR2 (germline): SGHTA, FQGNSA. The DNA of the CDR3 is TGTGCCAGCAGCTTAGCCGGGACAGGGAATTCACCCCTCCACTTT. Translation: CASSLAGTGNSPLHF.

This clonotype was counted at least ten times. The V and J genes are TRBV11-1 and TRBJ1-1, with 9 positions matching TRBD1. Germline CDR1 reads SGHAT; CDR2 reads FQDESV (reference sequence). CDR3 size: 16 residues. V lost 6 bases to trimming and J lost 5 bases; unmatched junction nucleotides: 13. The CDR3 DNA sequence: TGTGCCAGCAGACGAGCTAAAGGAGGACAGGGGACTGAAGCTTTCTTT. Its protein product is CASRRAKGGQGTEAFF.

The V and J genes are TRBV9 and TRBJ2-3; 8 bases agree with TRBD1. V was pared by 0 bases and J by 2 bases, with 11 bases of the junction left unmatched. CDR1 is SGDLS and CDR2 is YYNGEE in the germline V gene. The length of the CDR3 is 18 residues. This CDR3 reads CASSVASGTGVITDTQYF. CDR3 sequence (DNA): TGTGCCAGCAGCGTAGCTTCAGGGACAGGCGTTATCACAGATACGCAGTATTTT.

The genes are TRBV20-1 and TRBJ2-5; 10 bases match TRBD2. This CDR3 contains 16 residues. Germline assignment: CDR1 DFQATT and CDR2 SNEGSKA (reference sequence). With V trimmed by 6 bases and J by 1 base, 11 bases remained unmatched. The CDR3 region is CSAELRSGGLQETQYF. CDR3 nucleotide sequence: TGCAGTGCCGAACTACGTAGCGGGGGGCTCCAAGAGACCCAGTACTTC.

This clonotype was seen a few times. This chain uses TRBV11-2 with TRBJ1-6, with no clear D. There are 15 residues in the CDR3. Per germline, CDR1 SGHAT and CDR2 FQNNGV. The ends were cut back, 3 bases at V and 5 bases at J, with 11 bases in the middle. The chain's CDR3 is CASSFSPHHNSPLHF. The CDR3 DNA reads as TGTGCCAGCAGCTTTTCCCCACATCATAATTCACCCCTCCACTTT.

This clonotype was counted between two and nine times. The V and J genes are TRBV6-2 or TRBV6-3 and TRBJ2-3; D gene uncertain. CDR1 and CDR2 from the germline V gene are MNHEY and SVGEGT. Trimming shortened V by 6 bases and J by 2 bases, and 18 bases separated the two germline ends. The CDR3 has 16 amino acids. As DNA, the CDR3 is TGTGCCAGCAGCCACGGGTCACAACCCCACACAGATACGCAGTATTTT. Amino acid sequence: CASSHGSQPHTDTQYF.

This clonotype came up a few times. The chain has TRBV7-6 and TRBJ2-1; 7 bases fit TRBD2. The CDR3 has 15 amino acids. CDR1 and CDR2 (germline): SGHVS, FNYEAQ. Losses at the gene ends were 3 bases for V and 0 bases for J; bases not matched to a gene: 2. In DNA, the CDR3 is TGTGCCAGCAGCTTCCTAGCGGCCTCCTACAATGAGCAGTTCTTC. This encodes CASSFLAASYNEQFF.

This clonotype came up a few times. The V and J genes are TRBV2 and TRBJ2-3; D is undetermined. Germline CDR1 SNHLY, CDR2 FYNNEI. There are 15 residues in the CDR3. V lost 6 bases, J lost 0 bases, and 13 bases lay in between. DNA for the CDR3: TGTGCCAGCAGGAGAGGCAGGAGAAGCACAGATACGCAGTATTTT. Its protein is CASRRGRRSTDTQYF.

V usage is TRBV7-2 and J usage is TRBJ2-1, with D perhaps matching TRBD1 (6 bases). Trimming took off 4 bases at V and 8 bases at J, with 15 bases between the two ends. Germline CDR1 is SGHTA and CDR2 is FQGNSA. The CDR3 consists of 14 residues. For the CDR3, the DNA is TGTGCCAGCAGCTCGACTTTCGGGACACATGAGCAGTTCTTC. This codes for CASSSTFGTHEQFF.